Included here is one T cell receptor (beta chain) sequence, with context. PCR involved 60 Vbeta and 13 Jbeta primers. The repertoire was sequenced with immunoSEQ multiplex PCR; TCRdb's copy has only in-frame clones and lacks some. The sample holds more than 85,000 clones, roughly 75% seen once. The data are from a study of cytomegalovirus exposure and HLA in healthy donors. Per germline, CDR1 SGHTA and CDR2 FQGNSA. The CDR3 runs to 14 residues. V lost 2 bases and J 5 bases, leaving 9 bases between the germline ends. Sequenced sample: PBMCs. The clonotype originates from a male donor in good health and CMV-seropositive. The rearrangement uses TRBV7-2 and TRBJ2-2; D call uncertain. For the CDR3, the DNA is TGTGCCAGCAGCTTACCCCAGATAACCGGGGAGCTGTTTTTT. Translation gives CASSLPQITGELFF.